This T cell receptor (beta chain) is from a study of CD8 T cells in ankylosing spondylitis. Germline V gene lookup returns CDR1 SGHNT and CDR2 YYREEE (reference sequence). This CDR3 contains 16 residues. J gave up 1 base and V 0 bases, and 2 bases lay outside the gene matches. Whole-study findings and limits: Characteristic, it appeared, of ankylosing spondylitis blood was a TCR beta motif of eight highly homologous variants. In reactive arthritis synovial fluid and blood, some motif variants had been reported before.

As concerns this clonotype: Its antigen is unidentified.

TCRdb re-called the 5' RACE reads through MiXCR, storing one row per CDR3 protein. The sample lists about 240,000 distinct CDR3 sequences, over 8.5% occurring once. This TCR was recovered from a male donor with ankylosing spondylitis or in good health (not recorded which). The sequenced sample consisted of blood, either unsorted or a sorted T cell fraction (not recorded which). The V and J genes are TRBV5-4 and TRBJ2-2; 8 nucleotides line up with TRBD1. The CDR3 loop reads CASSLGTGKNTGELFF. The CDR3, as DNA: TGTGCCAGCAGCTTGGGGACAGGGAAGAACACCGGGGAGCTGTTTTTT.